This T cell receptor (beta chain) was sequenced in a study of long-term antiretroviral therapy in people with HIV. Study outcomes and limitations: Older ART regimens were possibly in use when the blood was collected between the mid-2000s and the late 2010s. HIV repertoires spanned tighter CDR3 length ranges than controls did. Diversity measured after ART increased yet remained under transplant donor controls.

This CDR3 comprises 15 residues. With V trimmed by 4 bases and J by 0 bases, 2 bases remained unmatched. CDR1 is MNHEY and CDR2 is SMNVEV in the germline V gene (reference sequence). This clone has only a few counts. Its antigen is unidentified. Every participant gave one or more pre-ART and two or more post-ART PBMC samples. Survey-level resolution applied to immunoSEQ assay v3.0. Clones were sequenced by immunoSEQ multiplex PCR, and TCRdb holds only the in-frame ones, with some missing. The sample has over 30,000 clones, under 85% seen once. Sequenced material: unsorted PBMCs, taken 1 year after starting antiretroviral therapy. The source of this sequence is a young man with HIV. V and J are TRBV27 and TRBJ2-2, with TRBD1 identical over 7 bases. Written as DNA, the CDR3 is TGTGCCAGCAGTTCAGACAGGGCGAACACCGGGGAGCTGTTTTTT. Translation: CASSSDRANTGELFF.